What follows are 10 T cell receptor beta chains derived from one specimen sequenced in a study of blood T cell repertoires in COVID-19 (dated by TCRdb to the early 2020s). The library was obtained by the immunoSEQ multiplex PCR assay. In its TCRdb copy, this immuneACCESS table keeps in-frame sequences only and misses some clones. Where compared with another copy, unresolved V genes explain less than half of these, and the others have no known cause. The sample table records about 220,000 clones; 70% to 85% of these occur just once. The ten largest account for 15% of the sample. Sequences were obtained from PBMCs or T cells enriched from blood (not recorded which). The receptors originated from a middle-aged man who had recovered from COVID-19.

The rearrangement joins TRBV7-8 to TRBJ2-3, with a tentative D call TRBD2 (7 bases). The ends were cut back, 0 bases at V and 1 base at J, with 11 bases in the middle. This CDR3 spans 16 amino acids. Germline V lookup: CDR1 SGHVS, CDR2 FQNEAQ. CDR3 amino acids: CASSLAGGPGTDTQYF. CDR3 DNA sequence: TGTGCCAGCAGCTTAGCGGGGGGGCCGGGCACAGATACGCAGTATTTT.

The chain links TRBV18 to TRBJ1-5, with TRBD1 matching 10 bases. From germline, CDR1 is KGHSH and CDR2 LQKENI. Trimming cost V 5 bases and J 6 bases; bases outside gene matches: 7. This CDR3 contains 15 residues. This CDR3 is CASSGQGVGGQPQHF. Here the CDR3 DNA reads TGTGCCAGCTCAGGACAGGGGGTCGGGGGTCAGCCCCAGCATTTT.

In the case of this clone: The sample has other DNA sequences that encode this CDR3 too. This chain links TRBV5-1 with TRBJ2-5; 9 bases line up with TRBD2. This CDR3 has 16 amino acids. J gave up 0 bases and V 0 bases, and 3 bases lay outside the gene matches. Looked up from germline, CDR1 is SGHRS and CDR2 is YFSETQ. CDR3 residues: CASSLAASGDQETQYF. In DNA form, the CDR3 reads TGCGCCAGCAGCTTGGCGGCTAGCGGGGACCAAGAGACCCAGTACTTC.

This chain joins TRBV3-1 (or the pseudogene TRBV3-2) and TRBJ2-7, with 11 bases matching TRBD1. From germline, CDR1 is LGHDT and CDR2 YNNKEL (reference sequence). J gave up 3 bases and V 4 bases, and 5 bases lay outside the gene matches. The CDR3 contains 15 residues. In nucleotides, the CDR3 is TGTGCCAGCAGCCTGAGAGGGACAGGGGGCTACGAGCAGTACTTC. As protein: CASSLRGTGGYEQYF.

The V gene is TRBV7-2, the J gene TRBJ2-1, with a tentative D call TRBD2 (6 bases). Trimming removed 5 bases from V and 15 bases from J, with 26 bases in between. The CDR3 spans 15 residues. The germline V gene has CDR1 SGHTA and CDR2 FQGNSA. This chain's CDR3 is CASSPAVGTHTSLFF. As DNA, the CDR3 is TGTGCCAGCAGCCCTGCCGTCGGGACTCACACGAGTTTGTTCTTC.

This clone has a single count. The V and J genes are TRBV7-2 and TRBJ2-1; 8 bases match TRBD2. The CDR3 runs to 16 residues. Germline CDR1 reads SGHTA; CDR2 reads FQGNSA. The V and J ends lost 5 bases and 4 bases, in that order; junction bases with no gene match: 10. The CDR3 DNA reads TGTGCCAGCAGCCCGGTCGGGGCGGGGGGTTACAATGAGCAGTTCTTC. Translated: CASSPVGAGGYNEQFF.

The genes are TRBV21-1 and TRBJ2-1; whether TRBD2, the table's D call, matches the DNA was not checked. TRBV21-1 is a pseudogene. The CDR3 has 17 residues. Here the CDR3 DNA reads TGTGCCAGCTTGAAGGGAGTCGGGGGTACTTTAGAAGATGAGCAGTTCTTC. It is translated as CASLKGVGGTLEDEQFF.

This chain links TRBV19 with TRBJ2-2; 8 nucleotides match TRBD2. With V trimmed by 5 bases and J by 7 bases, 12 bases remained unmatched. CDR1 is LNHDA, CDR2 SQIVND, per germline (reference sequence). CDR3 length: 16 amino acids. CDR3 in amino acids: CASSFILREGDGELFF. Written as DNA, the CDR3 is TGTGCCAGTAGTTTTATTCTTCGGGAGGGCGACGGGGAGCTGTTTTTT. The full variable domain, with the rest looked up from reference TRBV19 and TRBJ2-2, is DGGITQSPKYLFRKEGQNVTLSCEQNLNHDAMYWYRQDPGQGLRLIYYSQIVNDFQKGDIAEGYSVSREKKESFPLTVTSAQKNPTAFYLCASSFILREGDGELFFGEGSRLTVL.

This chain joins TRBV4-2 and TRBJ2-1; TRBD2 might be the D (5 bases). Germline V gene sequence: CDR1 LGHNA, CDR2 YNFKEQ. V shed 0 bases and J shed 8 bases, with 14 bases lying between them. The CDR3 is made up of 15 amino acids. The CDR3 loop reads CASSQDWAGGYEQFF. DNA of the CDR3: TGTGCCAGCAGCCAAGATTGGGCGGGCGGTTATGAGCAGTTCTTC.

The chain carries TRBV7-8 and TRBJ2-1; 7 bases map to TRBD1. Germline V lookup: CDR1 SGHVS, CDR2 FQNEAQ. The CDR3 totals 13 residues. V lost 5 bases and J lost 4; bases outside the gene matches: 2. CDR3 nucleotides: TGTGCCAGCAGCCCGGGACAGTACAATGAGCAGTTCTTC. This encodes CASSPGQYNEQFF.